The 11 T cell receptor beta chains presented below share a single source sample, sequenced in a study of CD8 T cells in ankylosing spondylitis (dated by TCRdb to the late 2010s). The library was made by 5' RACE. Instrument on record: Illumina HiSeq 2500. TCRdb took the public reads, trimmed them with fastp at Q25, ran MiXCR for clone calling and kept in-frame beta chains. Every CDR3 protein is listed once, alongside the most common genes and DNA of its rows. Present in this sample are roughly 150,000 distinct CDR3 sequences, roughly 10% of which were seen just once. Jointly, the top ten make up about 16% of the sample. The sequencing sample was made of blood, either unsorted or a sorted T cell fraction (not recorded which). These receptors were taken from a female donor with ankylosing spondylitis or in good health (not recorded which).

This clonotype was recorded at least ten times. The chain combines TRBV5-1 with TRBJ1-2; the D is unclear. The germline V and J ends were trimmed by 3 bases and 3 bases, with 15 bases remaining between them. The CDR3 spans 15 residues. Per the germline V gene, CDR1 is SGHRS and CDR2 is YFSETQ. CDR3 residues: CASSWAAPVDYGYTF. The CDR3 DNA follows: TGCGCCAGCAGCTGGGCGGCCCCGGTGGACTATGGCTACACCTTC.

This chain joins TRBV4-3 and TRBJ2-1; no definite D call. The length of the CDR3 is 17 residues. In germline, CDR1 is LGHNA, CDR2 YSLEER. The V and J ends lost 0 bases and 7 bases respectively, with 19 bases between them. CDR3 loop: CASSQDWSALPPNEQFF. CDR3 DNA sequence: TGCGCCAGCAGCCAAGATTGGAGCGCTCTTCCTCCTAATGAGCAGTTCTTC.

The chain joins TRBV24-1 to TRBJ1-2; D unclear. Per germline, CDR1 KGHDR and CDR2 SFDVKD. The CDR3 runs 11 residues. V shed 0 bases and J shed 7 bases, with 2 bases lying between them. CDR3 in amino acids: CATSDLTGYTF. DNA for the CDR3: TGTGCCACCAGTGATTTGACTGGCTACACCTTC.

The genes are TRBV15 and TRBJ2-7, with unresolved D. From germline, CDR1 is LNHNV and CDR2 YYDKDF (reference sequence). V was trimmed by 0 bases and J by 5 bases, leaving 14 bases between them. The CDR3 has 15 amino acids. The CDR3 loop is CATSRDRREIDEQYF. The DNA of the CDR3 is TGTGCCACCAGCAGAGATCGACGTGAAATTGACGAGCAGTACTTC.

This clonotype showed up just a few times. V gene TRBV5-1 combines with J gene TRBJ2-1; TRBD2 matches 11 bases. V shed 4 bases and J 8 bases; nucleotides not matched to a gene: 8. The germline gives CDR1 SGHRS, CDR2 YFSETQ. The CDR3 extends over 15 amino acids. CDR3 nucleotides: TGCGCCAGCAGCGAAGCTAGCGGGAGGCGTCATGAGCAGTTCTTC. Its translation: CASSEASGRRHEQFF.

The V and J genes are TRBV18 and TRBJ2-1; TRBD2 agrees at 9 bases. After removal of 3 bases from V and 7 bases from J, the junction contained 10 bases not matched to a gene. The CDR3 covers 16 residues. The germline V gene has CDR1 KGHSH and CDR2 LQKENI. The CDR3 sequence is CASSPWDSGSENEQFF. The CDR3 nucleotides are TGTGCCAGCTCACCCTGGGATAGCGGGAGCGAGAATGAGCAGTTCTTC. Drawing the rest from reference TRBV18 and TRBJ2-1, the complete variable domain is NAGVMQNPRHLVRRRGQEARLRCSPMKGHSHVYWYRQLPEEGLKFMVYLQKENIIDESGMPKERFSAEFPKEGPSILRIQQVVRGDSAAYFCASSPWDSGSENEQFFGPGTRLTVL.

This clonotype came up a few times. CDR3 nucleotides: TGTGCCAGCAGTCCCCTAGCGTATCAAGAGACCCAGTACTTC. It encodes CASSPLAYQETQYF. The chain recombines TRBV12-3 or TRBV12-4 with TRBJ2-5; possibly TRBD2 for D (6 bases). This CDR3 contains 14 residues. Trimming removed 5 bases from V and 2 bases from J, with 12 bases in between.

The rearrangement joins TRBV6-2 or TRBV6-3 to TRBJ2-1; D uncertain. The CDR3 consists of 13 residues. The germline gives CDR1 MNHEY, CDR2 SVGEGT. V lost 6 bases to trimming and J lost 2 bases, with 8 bases between them. CDR3 protein: CASSQMAYNEQFF. In nucleotides, the CDR3 is TGTGCCAGCAGCCAGATGGCCTACAATGAGCAGTTCTTC.

The chain has TRBV7-6 and TRBJ2-1; 7 bases map to TRBD2. From germline, CDR1 is SGHVS and CDR2 FNYEAQ. The CDR3 runs 15 residues. V shed 5 bases, J shed 6 bases, and the junction held 10 bases outside the gene matches. As DNA, the CDR3 is TGTGCCAGCAGCCCCAAAGCGGGAATAAGCAATGAGCAGTTCTTC. Translating gives CASSPKAGISNEQFF.

The sample holds a few counts of this clonotype. The chain joins TRBV7-9 to TRBJ2-3; 9 bases are shared with TRBD2. Germline V gene data show CDR1 as SEHNR and CDR2 as FQNEAQ (reference sequence). The length of the CDR3 is 15 residues. The J segment lost 5 bases and the V segment lost 8 bases, leaving 11 bases of the junction unmatched. CDR3 nucleotide sequence: TGTGCCAGCCGCCCCCCTCAGCGGGAGGTAGATACGCAGTATTTT. Residues: CASRPPQREVDTQYF. Filled out from reference TRBV7-9 and TRBJ2-3, the complete variable domain reads DTGVSQNPRHKITKRGQNVTFRCDPISEHNRLYWYRQTLGQGPEFLTYFQNEAQLEKSRLLSDRFSAERPKGSFSTLEIQRTEQGDSAMYLCASRPPQREVDTQYFGPGTRLTVL.

The J gene is TRBJ2-7, the V gene TRBV27; D might be TRBD1 or TRBD2, each matching 5 bases. This CDR3 spans 14 amino acids. Germline V gene lookup returns CDR1 MNHEY and CDR2 SMNVEV (reference sequence). Trimming removed 2 bases from V and 7 bases from J, with 15 bases in between. For the CDR3, the DNA is TGTGCCAGCAGTTTACTGGGACCACCTGTGGAGCAGTACTTC. It specifies CASSLLGPPVEQYF.